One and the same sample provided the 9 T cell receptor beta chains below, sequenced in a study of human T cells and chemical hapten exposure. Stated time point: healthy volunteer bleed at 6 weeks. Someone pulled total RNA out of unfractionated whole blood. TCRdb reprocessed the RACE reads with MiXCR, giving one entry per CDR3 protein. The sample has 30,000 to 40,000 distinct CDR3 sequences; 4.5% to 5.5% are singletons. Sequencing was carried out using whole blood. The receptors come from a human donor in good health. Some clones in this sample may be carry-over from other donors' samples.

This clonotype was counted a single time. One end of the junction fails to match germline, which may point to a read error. DNA for the CDR3: TGTGCCAGCTCACCAGAGGCCAACACTGAAGCTTCCTTT. Protein sequence: CASSPEANTEASF. The chain carries TRBV18 and TRBJ1-1; D is ambiguous. The CDR3 runs to 13 residues. The germline V gene encodes CDR1 KGHSH and CDR2 LQKENI. Filled out from reference TRBV18 and TRBJ1-1, the complete variable domain reads NAGVMQNPRHLVRRRGQEARLRCSPMKGHSHVYWYRQLPEEGLKFMVYLQKENIIDESGMPKERFSAEFPKEGPSILRIQQVVRGDSAAYFCASSPEANTEASFGQGTRLTVV.

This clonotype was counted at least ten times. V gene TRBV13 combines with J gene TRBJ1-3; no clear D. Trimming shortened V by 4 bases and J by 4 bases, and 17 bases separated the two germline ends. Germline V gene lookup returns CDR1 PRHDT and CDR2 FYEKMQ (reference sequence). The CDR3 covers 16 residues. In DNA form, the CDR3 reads TGTGCCAGCAGCTCCACGGGCAGGATTGGAGGAAACACCATATATTTT. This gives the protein CASSSTGRIGGNTIYF.

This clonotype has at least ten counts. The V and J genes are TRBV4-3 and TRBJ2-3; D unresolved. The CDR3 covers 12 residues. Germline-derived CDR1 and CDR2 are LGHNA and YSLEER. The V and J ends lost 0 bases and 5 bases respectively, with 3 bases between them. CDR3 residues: CASSQEGDTQYF. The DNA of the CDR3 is TGCGCCAGCAGCCAAGAGGGAGATACGCAGTATTTT.

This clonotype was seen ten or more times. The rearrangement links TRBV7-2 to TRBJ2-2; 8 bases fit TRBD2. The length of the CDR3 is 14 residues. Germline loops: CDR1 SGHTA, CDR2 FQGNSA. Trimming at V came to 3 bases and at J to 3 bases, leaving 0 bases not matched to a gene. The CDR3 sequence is CASSFSGDTGELFF. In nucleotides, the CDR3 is TGTGCCAGCAGCTTTAGCGGGGACACCGGGGAGCTGTTTTTT.

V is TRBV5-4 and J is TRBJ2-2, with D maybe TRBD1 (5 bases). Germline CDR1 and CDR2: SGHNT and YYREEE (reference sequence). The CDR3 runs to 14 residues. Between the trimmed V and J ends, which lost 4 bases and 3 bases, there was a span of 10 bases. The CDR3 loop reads CASSRGSDTGELFF. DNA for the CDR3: TGTGCCAGCAGCAGGGGATCTGACACCGGGGAGCTGTTTTTT.

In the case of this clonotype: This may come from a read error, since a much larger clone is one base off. In DNA, the CDR3 is TGCACCAGCAGCTTGGGACAGGGGGAAGATGGCTACACCTTC. This encodes CTSSLGQGEDGYTF. The rearrangement links TRBV5-1 to TRBJ1-2; 11 bases are shared with TRBD1. CDR1 is SGHRS and CDR2 is YFSETQ in the germline V gene. There are 14 residues in the CDR3.

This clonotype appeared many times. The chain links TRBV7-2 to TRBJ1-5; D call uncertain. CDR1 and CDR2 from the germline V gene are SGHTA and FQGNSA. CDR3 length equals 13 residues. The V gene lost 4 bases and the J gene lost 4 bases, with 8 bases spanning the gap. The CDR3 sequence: CASSYRGNQPQHF. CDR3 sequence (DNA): TGTGCCAGCAGCTATAGAGGGAATCAGCCCCAGCATTTT. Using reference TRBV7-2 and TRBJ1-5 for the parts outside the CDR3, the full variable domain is GAGVSQSPSNKVTEKGKDVELRCDPISGHTALYWYRQSLGQGLEFLIYFQGNSAPDKSGLPSDRFSAERTGGSVSTLTIQRTQQEDSAVYLCASSYRGNQPQHFGDGTRLSIL.

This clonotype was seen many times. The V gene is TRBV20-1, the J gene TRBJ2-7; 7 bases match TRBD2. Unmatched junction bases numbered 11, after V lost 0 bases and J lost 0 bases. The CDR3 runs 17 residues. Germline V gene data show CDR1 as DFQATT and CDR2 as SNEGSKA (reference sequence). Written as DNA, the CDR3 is TGCAGTGCTAGAGATTCCTTGGGCGGGGGAAACTCCTACGAGCAGTACTTC. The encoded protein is CSARDSLGGGNSYEQYF.

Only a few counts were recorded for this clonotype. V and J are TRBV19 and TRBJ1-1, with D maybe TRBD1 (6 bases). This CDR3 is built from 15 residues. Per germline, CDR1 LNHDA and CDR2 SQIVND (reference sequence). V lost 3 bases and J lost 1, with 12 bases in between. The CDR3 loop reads CASSIHRDTNTEAFF. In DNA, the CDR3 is TGTGCCAGTAGTATCCACCGGGACACGAACACTGAAGCTTTCTTT.